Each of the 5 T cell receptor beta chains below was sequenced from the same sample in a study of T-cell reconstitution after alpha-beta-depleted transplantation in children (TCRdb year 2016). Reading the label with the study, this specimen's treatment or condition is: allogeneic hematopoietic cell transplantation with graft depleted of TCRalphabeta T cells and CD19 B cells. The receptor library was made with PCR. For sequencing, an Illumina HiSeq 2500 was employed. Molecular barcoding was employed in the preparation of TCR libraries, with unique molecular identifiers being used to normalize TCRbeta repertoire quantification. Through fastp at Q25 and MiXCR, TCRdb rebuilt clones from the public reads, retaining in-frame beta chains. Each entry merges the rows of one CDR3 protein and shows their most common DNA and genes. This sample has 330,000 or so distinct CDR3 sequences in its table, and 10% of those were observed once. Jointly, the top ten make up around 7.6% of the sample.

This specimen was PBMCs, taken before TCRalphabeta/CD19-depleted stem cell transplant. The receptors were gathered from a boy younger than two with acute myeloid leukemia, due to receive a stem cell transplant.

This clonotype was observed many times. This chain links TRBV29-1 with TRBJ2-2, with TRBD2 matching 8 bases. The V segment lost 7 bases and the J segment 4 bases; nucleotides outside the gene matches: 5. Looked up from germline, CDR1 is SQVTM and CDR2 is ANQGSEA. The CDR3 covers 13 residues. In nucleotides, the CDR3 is TGCAGCGGCGGGACTAGTTCCACCGGGGAGCTGTTTTTT. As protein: CSGGTSSTGELFF.

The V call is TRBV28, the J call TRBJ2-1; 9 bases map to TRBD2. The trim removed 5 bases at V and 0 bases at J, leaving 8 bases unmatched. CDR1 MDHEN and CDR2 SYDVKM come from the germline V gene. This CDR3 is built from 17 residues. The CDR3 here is CASSKGLASFSYNEQFF. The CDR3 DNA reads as TGTGCCAGCAGTAAAGGACTAGCGAGTTTCTCCTACAATGAGCAGTTCTTC.

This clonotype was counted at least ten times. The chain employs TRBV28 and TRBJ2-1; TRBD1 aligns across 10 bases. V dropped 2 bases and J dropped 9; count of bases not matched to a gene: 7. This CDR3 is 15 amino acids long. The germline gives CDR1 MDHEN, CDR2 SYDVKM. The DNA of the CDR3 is TGTGCCAGCAGTTTACCGGGACAGGGGATAGGTGAGCAGTTCTTC. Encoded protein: CASSLPGQGIGEQFF.

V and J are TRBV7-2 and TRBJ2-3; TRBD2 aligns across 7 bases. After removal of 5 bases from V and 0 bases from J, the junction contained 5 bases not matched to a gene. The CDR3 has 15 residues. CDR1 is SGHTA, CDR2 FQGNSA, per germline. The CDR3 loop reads CASSPQAGSTDTQYF. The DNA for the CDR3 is TGTGCCAGCAGCCCTCAAGCGGGGAGCACAGATACGCAGTATTTT.

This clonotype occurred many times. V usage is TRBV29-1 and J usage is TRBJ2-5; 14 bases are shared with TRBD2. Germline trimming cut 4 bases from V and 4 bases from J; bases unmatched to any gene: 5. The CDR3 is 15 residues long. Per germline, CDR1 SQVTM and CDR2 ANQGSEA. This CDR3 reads CSVVTSGRAVETQYF. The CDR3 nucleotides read TGCAGCGTTGTGACTAGCGGGAGGGCCGTAGAGACCCAGTACTTC.